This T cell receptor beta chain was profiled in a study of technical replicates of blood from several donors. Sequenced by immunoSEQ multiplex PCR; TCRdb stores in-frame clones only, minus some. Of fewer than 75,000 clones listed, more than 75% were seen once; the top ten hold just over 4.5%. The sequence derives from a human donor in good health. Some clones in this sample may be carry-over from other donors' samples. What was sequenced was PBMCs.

The CDR3 nucleotides are TGTGCCATCTACGACTGGAGCCTCACAGATACGCAGTATTTT. The encoded protein is CAIYDWSLTDTQYF. The V and J genes are TRBV5-4 and TRBJ2-3; D ambiguous. Germline lookup yields CDR1 SGHNT and CDR2 YYREEE (reference sequence). V was trimmed by 9 bases and J by 2 bases, leaving 16 bases between them. CDR3 size: 14 residues.